This T cell receptor (beta chain) was identified in a study of T cells in Graves' hyperthyroidism and ophthalmopathy. Researchers took RNA transcripts and amplified the TCR beta CDR3 regions from them. First-round RT-PCR targeting the TCR CDR3 was performed with the HTBI primer set. TCRdb re-analysed the multiplex PCR reads in MiXCR, keeping a single row per CDR3 protein. This sample carries roughly 500,000 distinct CDR3 sequences, around 43% of them seen once, and the ten largest clones take 35% to 50%. Germline V CDR1 and CDR2: DFQATT, SNEGSKA (reference sequence). This CDR3 region has 13 residues. Trimming stripped 3 bases from V and 5 bases from J, with 8 bases between.

The sequencing sample was made of peripheral blood or thyroid tissue (not recorded which). This sequence originates from an adult woman with Graves' disease, either hyperthyroidism or ophthalmopathy (not recorded which). The chain is built from TRBV20-1 and TRBJ1-6; D gene unclear. For the CDR3, the DNA is TGCAGTGCTAGCGGACTAGATAATTCACCCCTCCACTTT. Translation: CSASGLDNSPLHF.